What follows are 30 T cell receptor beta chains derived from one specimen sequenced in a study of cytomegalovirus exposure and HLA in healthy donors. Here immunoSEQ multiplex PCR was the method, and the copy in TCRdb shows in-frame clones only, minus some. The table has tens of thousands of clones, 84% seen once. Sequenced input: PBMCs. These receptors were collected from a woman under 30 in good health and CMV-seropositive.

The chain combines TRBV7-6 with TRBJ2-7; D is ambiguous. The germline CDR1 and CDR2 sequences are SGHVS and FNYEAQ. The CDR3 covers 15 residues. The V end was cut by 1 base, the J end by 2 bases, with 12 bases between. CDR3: CASSLGPGDAYEQYF. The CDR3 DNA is TGTGCCAGCAGCTTAGGGCCAGGCGATGCCTACGAGCAGTACTTC.

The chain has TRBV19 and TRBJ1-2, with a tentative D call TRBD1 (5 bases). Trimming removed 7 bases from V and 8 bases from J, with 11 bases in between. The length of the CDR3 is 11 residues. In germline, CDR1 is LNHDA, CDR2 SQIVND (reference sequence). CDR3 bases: TGTGCCAGTAACGGGGGAACCGGCTACACCTTC. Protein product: CASNGGTGYTF.

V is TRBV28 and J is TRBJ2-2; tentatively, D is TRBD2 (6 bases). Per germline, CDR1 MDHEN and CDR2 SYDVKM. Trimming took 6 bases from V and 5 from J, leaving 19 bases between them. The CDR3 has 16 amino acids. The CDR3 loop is CASRSRGGVGTGELFF. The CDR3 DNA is TGTGCCAGCAGGTCTCGAGGAGGGGTGGGGACCGGGGAGCTGTTTTTT.

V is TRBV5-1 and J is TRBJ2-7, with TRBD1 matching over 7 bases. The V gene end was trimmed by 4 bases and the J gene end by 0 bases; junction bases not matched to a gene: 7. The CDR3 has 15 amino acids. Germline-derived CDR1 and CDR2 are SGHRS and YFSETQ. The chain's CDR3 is CASSRGQASSYEQYF. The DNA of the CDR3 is TGCGCCAGCAGCCGAGGACAGGCCAGCTCCTACGAGCAGTACTTC.

The CDR3 coding sequence is TGCGCCAGCAGCCCCGGAGCGGGGGGGCTCGGGACAGATACGCAGTATTTT. It translates to CASSPGAGGLGTDTQYF. The chain is built from TRBV5-1 and TRBJ2-3, with 10 nucleotides matching TRBD2. The V gene end was trimmed by 4 bases and the J gene end by 3 bases; junction bases not matched to a gene: 11. In germline, CDR1 is SGHRS, CDR2 YFSETQ. This CDR3 region has 17 residues.

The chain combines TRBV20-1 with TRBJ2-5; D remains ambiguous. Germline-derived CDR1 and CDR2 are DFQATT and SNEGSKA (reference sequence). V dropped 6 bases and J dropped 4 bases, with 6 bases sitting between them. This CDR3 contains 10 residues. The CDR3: CSARRETQYF. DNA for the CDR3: TGCAGTGCGCGCCGAGAGACCCAGTACTTC.

CDR3 DNA: TGTGCCAGCAGCAGACGGGGGACAGGGGGAAACAATCAGCCCCAGCATTTT. This sequence encodes CASSRRGTGGNNQPQHF. The rearrangement joins TRBV21-1 to TRBJ1-5; the table's D call of TRBD1 was not tested on the DNA. TRBV21-1 is shown as a pseudogene. The CDR3 extends over 17 amino acids.

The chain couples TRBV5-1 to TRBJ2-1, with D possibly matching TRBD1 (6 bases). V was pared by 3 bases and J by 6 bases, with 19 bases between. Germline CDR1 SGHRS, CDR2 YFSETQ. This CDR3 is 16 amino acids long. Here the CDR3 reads CASSWRTARPVNEQFF. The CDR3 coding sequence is TGCGCCAGCAGCTGGAGGACAGCCCGGCCAGTCAATGAGCAGTTCTTC.

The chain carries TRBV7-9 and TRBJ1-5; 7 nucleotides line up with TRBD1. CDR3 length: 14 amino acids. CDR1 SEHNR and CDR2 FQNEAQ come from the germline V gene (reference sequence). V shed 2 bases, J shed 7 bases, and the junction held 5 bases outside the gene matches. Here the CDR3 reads CASSLQGGNQPQHF. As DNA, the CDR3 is TGTGCCAGCAGCTTACAGGGGGGAAACCAGCCCCAGCATTTT.

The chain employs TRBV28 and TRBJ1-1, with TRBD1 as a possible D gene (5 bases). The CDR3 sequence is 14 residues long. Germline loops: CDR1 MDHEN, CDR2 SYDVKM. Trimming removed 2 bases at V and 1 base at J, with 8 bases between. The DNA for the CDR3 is TGTGCCAGCAGTTTAGACAGTGGGAACACTGAAGCTTTCTTT. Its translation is CASSLDSGNTEAFF.

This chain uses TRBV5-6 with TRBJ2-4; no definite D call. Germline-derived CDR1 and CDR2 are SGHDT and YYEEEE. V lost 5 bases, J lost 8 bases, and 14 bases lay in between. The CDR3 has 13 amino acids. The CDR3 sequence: CASSFRPGYIQYF. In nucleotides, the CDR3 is TGTGCCAGCAGTTTCAGGCCTGGTTACATTCAGTACTTC. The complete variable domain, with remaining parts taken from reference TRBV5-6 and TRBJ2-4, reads DAGVTQSPTHLIKTRGQQVTLRCSPKSGHDTVSWYQQALGQGPQFIFQYYEEEERQRGNFPDRFSGHQFPNYSSELNVNALLLGDSALYLCASSFRPGYIQYFGAGTRLSVL.

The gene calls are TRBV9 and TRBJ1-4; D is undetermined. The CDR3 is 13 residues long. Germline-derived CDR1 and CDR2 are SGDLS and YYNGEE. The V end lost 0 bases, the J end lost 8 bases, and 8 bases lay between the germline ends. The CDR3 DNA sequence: TGTGCCAGCAGCGTAGCCCCGGAGGAAAAACTGTTTTTT. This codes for CASSVAPEEKLFF.

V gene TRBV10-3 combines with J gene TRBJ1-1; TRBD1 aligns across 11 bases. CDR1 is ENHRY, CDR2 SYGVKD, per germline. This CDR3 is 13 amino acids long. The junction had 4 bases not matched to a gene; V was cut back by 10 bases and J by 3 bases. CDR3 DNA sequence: TGTGCCACCGAGGGACAGGGGGACACTGAAGCTTTCTTT. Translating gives CATEGQGDTEAFF.

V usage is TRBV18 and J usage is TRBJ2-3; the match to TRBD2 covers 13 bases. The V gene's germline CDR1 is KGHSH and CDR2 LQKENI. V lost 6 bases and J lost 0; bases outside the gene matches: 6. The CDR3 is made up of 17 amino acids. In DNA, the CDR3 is TGTGCCAGCTCCCTCGGACTAGCGGGGGCCAGCACAGATACGCAGTATTTT. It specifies CASSLGLAGASTDTQYF.

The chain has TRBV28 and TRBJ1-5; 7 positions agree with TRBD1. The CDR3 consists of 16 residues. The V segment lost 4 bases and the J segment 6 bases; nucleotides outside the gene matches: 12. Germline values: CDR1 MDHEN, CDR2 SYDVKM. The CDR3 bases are TGTGCCAGCAGTTCAAGACAGGGAGTTTTTGGTCAGCCCCAGCATTTT. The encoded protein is CASSSRQGVFGQPQHF.

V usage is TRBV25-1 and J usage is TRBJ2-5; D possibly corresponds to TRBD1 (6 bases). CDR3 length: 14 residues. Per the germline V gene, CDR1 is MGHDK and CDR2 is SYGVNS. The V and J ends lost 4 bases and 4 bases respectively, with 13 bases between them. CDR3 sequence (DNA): TGTGCCAGCAGTGTCCCTACAGGGCCAGAGACCCAGTACTTC. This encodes CASSVPTGPETQYF.

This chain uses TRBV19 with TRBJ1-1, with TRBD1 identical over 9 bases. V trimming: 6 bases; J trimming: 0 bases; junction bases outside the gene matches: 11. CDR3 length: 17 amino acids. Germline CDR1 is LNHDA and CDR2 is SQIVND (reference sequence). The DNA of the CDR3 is TGTGCCAGTAGGGGCGGACAGGGGACCCCGTTGAACACTGAAGCTTTCTTT. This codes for CASRGGQGTPLNTEAFF. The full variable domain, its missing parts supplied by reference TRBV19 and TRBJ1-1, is DGGITQSPKYLFRKEGQNVTLSCEQNLNHDAMYWYRQDPGQGLRLIYYSQIVNDFQKGDIAEGYSVSREKKESFPLTVTSAQKNPTAFYLCASRGGQGTPLNTEAFFGQGTRLTVV.

The CDR3: CASSLMGGPSNQPQHF. In DNA, the CDR3 is TGCGCCAGCAGCTTGATGGGGGGACCCAGCAATCAGCCCCAGCATTTT. The chain joins TRBV5-1 to TRBJ1-5, with a possible D match to TRBD1 (5 bases). Trimming stripped 1 base from V and 1 base from J, with 12 bases between. CDR1 is SGHRS and CDR2 is YFSETQ in the germline V gene. The CDR3 sequence is 16 residues long.

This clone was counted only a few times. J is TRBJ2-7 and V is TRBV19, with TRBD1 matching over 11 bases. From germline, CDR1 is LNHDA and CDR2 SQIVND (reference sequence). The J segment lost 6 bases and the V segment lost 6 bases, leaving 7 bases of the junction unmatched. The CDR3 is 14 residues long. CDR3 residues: CASSRTGGLAEQYF. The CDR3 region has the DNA TGTGCCAGTAGCAGGACAGGGGGCTTGGCCGAGCAGTACTTC.

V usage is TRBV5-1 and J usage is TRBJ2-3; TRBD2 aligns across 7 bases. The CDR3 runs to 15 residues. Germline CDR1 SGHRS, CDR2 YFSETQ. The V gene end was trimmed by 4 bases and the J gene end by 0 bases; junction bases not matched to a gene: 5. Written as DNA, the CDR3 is TGCGCCAGCAGCCGCGGGCGGGGGAGCACAGATACGCAGTATTTT. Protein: CASSRGRGSTDTQYF.

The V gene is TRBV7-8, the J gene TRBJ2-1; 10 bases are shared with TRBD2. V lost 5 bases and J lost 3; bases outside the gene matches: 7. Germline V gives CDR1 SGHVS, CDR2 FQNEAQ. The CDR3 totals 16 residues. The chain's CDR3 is CASSTLAGGNYNEQFF. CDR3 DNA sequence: TGTGCCAGCAGCACTTTAGCGGGGGGAAACTACAATGAGCAGTTCTTC.

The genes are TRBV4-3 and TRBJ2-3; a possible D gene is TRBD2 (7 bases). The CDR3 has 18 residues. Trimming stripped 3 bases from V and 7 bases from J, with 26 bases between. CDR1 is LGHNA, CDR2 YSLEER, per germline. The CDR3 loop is CASSQARGGGAEWNTQYF. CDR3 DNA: TGCGCCAGCAGCCAGGCCAGGGGAGGGGGGGCCGAGTGGAATACGCAGTATTTT.

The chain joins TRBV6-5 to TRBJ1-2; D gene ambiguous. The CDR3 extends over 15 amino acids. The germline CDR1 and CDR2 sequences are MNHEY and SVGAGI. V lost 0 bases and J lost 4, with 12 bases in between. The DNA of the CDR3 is TGTGCCAGCAGTTACTCGTACAGCCTGGGCTATGGCTACACCTTC. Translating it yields CASSYSYSLGYGYTF.

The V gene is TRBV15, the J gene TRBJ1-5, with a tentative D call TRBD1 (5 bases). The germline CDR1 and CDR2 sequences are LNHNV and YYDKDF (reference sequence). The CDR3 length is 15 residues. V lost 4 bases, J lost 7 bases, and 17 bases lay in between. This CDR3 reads CATSTTRGSPQPQHF. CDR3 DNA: TGTGCCACCAGCACAACCCGGGGGTCCCCCCAGCCCCAGCATTTT.

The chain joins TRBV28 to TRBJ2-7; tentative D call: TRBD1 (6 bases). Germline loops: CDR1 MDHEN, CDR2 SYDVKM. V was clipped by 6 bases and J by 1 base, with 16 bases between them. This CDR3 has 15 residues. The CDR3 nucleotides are TGTGCCAGCAGGAGAGACAGGTTCTTTTCCTACGAGCAGTACTTC. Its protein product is CASRRDRFFSYEQYF.

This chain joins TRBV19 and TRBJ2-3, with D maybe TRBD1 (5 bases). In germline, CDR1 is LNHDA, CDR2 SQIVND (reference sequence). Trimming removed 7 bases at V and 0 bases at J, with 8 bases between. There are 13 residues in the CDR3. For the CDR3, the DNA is TGTGCCAGTATTCCAGGGAGCACAGATACGCAGTATTTT. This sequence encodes CASIPGSTDTQYF.

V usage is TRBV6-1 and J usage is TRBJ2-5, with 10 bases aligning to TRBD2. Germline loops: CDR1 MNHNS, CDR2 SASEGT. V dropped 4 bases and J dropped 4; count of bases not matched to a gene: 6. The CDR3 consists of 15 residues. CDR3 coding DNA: TGTGCCAGCAGTGCAGCGGGGGGGCCGAGAGAGACCCAGTACTTC. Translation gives CASSAAGGPRETQYF.

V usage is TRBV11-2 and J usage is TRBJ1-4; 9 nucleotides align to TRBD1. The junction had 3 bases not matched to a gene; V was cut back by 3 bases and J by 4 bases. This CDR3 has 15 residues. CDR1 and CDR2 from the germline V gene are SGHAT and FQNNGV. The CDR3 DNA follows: TGTGCCAGCAGCTTTAGGGGACAGGGTAATGAAAAACTGTTTTTT. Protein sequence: CASSFRGQGNEKLFF. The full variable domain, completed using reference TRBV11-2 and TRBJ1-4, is EAGVAQSPRYKIIEKRQSVAFWCNPISGHATLYWYQQILGQGPKLLIQFQNNGVVDDSQLPKDRFSAERLKGVDSTLKIQPAKLEDSAVYLCASSFRGQGNEKLFFGSGTQLSVL.

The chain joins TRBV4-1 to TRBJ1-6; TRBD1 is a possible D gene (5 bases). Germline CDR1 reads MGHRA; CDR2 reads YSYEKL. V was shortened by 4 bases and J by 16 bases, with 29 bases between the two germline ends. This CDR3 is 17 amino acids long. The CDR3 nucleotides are TGCGCCAGCAGCCCTGTGGGGGGACGGATCCGTCACTCTGTACTCCACTTT. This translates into CASSPVGGRIRHSVLHF.

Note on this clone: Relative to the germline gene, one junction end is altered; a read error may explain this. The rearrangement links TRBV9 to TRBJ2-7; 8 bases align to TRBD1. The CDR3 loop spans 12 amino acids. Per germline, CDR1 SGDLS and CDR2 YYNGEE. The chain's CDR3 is CASSAEGTGPSF. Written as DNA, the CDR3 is TGTGCCAGCAGCGCAGAAGGGACAGGCCCGAGCTTC.